The 27 T cell receptor beta chains below were found in one sample sequenced in a study of neurological immune-mediated disorders. Each CDR3 protein is one row after TCRdb ran MiXCR on the 5' RACE reads. Among about 27,000 distinct CDR3 sequences listed, roughly 20% were seen once. The sequencing sample was made of PBMCs. The receptors here all came from a woman in her fifties or sixties in good health.

This clonotype was seen repeatedly, ten times or more. The rearrangement links TRBV5-1 to TRBJ2-5; 15 nucleotides agree with TRBD2. The length of the CDR3 is 16 residues. V lost 4 bases to trimming and J lost 0 bases; unmatched junction nucleotides: 1. The germline CDR1 and CDR2 sequences are SGHRS and YFSETQ. The CDR3 DNA reads as TGCGCCAGCAGCGGACTAGCGGGGGGGTACCAAGAGACCCAGTACTTC. The encoded protein is CASSGLAGGYQETQYF.

The table lists this clonotype with many counts. V usage is TRBV7-2 and J usage is TRBJ2-1, with TRBD1 matching 8 bases. Germline lookup yields CDR1 SGHTA and CDR2 FQGNSA. The trim removed 8 bases at V and 2 bases at J, leaving 2 bases unmatched. The CDR3 runs 13 residues. The DNA for the CDR3 is TGTGCCAGCGTGGGACAGGCCTACAATGAGCAGTTCTTC. As protein: CASVGQAYNEQFF.

This clonotype occurred many times. The rearrangement links TRBV6-5 to TRBJ1-5; D remains ambiguous. CDR3 length: 15 amino acids. The ends were cut back, 2 bases at V and 0 bases at J, with 8 bases in the middle. Germline V lookup: CDR1 MNHEY, CDR2 SVGAGI. The CDR3 region has the DNA TGTGCCAGCAGTTACGGGGTTGGTAGCAATCAGCCCCAGCATTTT. Its protein is CASSYGVGSNQPQHF.

This clonotype occurred many times. The chain joins TRBV25-1 to TRBJ2-1; 7 bases map to TRBD2. Germline V gene data show CDR1 as MGHDK and CDR2 as SYGVNS. With 4 bases clipped from V and 8 bases from J, the junction kept 11 bases outside the gene matches. The CDR3 has 15 residues. The CDR3 loop is CASSGGLDPSDEQFF. As DNA, the CDR3 is TGTGCCAGCAGTGGCGGACTAGACCCTTCTGATGAGCAGTTCTTC.

The rearrangement joins TRBV7-8 to TRBJ2-3; 7 bases line up with TRBD1. The CDR3 has 16 amino acids. The V segment lost 1 base and the J segment 2 bases; nucleotides outside the gene matches: 6. Germline V gene sequence: CDR1 SGHVS, CDR2 FQNEAQ. The CDR3 nucleotides are TGTGCCAGCAGCTTAGTTAGGGACAGCTTCACAGATACGCAGTATTTT. This sequence encodes CASSLVRDSFTDTQYF.

The sample holds a few counts of this clonotype. This chain connects TRBV5-1 to TRBJ2-6, with D perhaps TRBD1 (6 bases). The CDR3 totals 15 residues. CDR1 is SGHRS and CDR2 is YFSETQ in the germline V gene. V lost 2 bases and J 3 bases, leaving 9 bases between the germline ends. DNA of the CDR3: TGCGCCAGCAGCTTACAGGGTTATGGGGCCAACGTCCTGACTTTC. Protein sequence: CASSLQGYGANVLTF.

Ten or more counts support this clonotype. The CDR3 spells CSARGKNRGFSYEQYF. The CDR3 DNA is TGCAGTGCTAGAGGCAAAAACAGGGGCTTCTCCTACGAGCAGTACTTC. The chain has TRBV20-1 and TRBJ2-7; 7 bases line up with TRBD1. With 1 base clipped from V and 0 bases from J, the junction kept 9 bases outside the gene matches. This CDR3 contains 16 residues. Germline CDR1 DFQATT, CDR2 SNEGSKA (reference sequence).

This clonotype occurred once. The chain has TRBV9 and TRBJ1-2; 12 bases match TRBD1. Trimming at V came to 7 bases and at J to 8 bases, leaving 0 bases not matched to a gene. The CDR3 covers 11 residues. Germline loops: CDR1 SGDLS, CDR2 YYNGEE. The CDR3 coding sequence is TGTGCCAGCGGGACAGGGGGCGGCTACACCTTC. It codes for CASGTGGGYTF.

As for this clonotype: Compared with germline, one end of the junction differs, possibly owing to a read error. The chain joins TRBV29-1 to TRBJ2-3, with 8 bases aligning to TRBD1. CDR3 length: 14 amino acids. Germline CDR1 reads SQVTM; CDR2 reads ANQGSEA. The CDR3 bases are TGCAGCGTTGAAGATGCAGGGGGCACTGATACGCAGTATTTT. Protein: CSVEDAGGTDTQYF.

The chain carries TRBV5-1 and TRBJ2-7, with 10 bases matching TRBD1. Trimming removed 3 bases from V and 6 bases from J; junction bases left unmatched: 6. Germline V gene data show CDR1 as SGHRS and CDR2 as YFSETQ. CDR3 length: 14 residues. The CDR3 region is CASSWADRGGEQYF. DNA for the CDR3: TGCGCCAGCAGCTGGGCGGACAGGGGGGGCGAGCAGTACTTC.

This clonotype was seen many times. The rearrangement joins TRBV5-1 to TRBJ2-2; the match to TRBD1 covers 8 bases. Germline CDR1 SGHRS, CDR2 YFSETQ. The J segment lost 4 bases and the V segment lost 2 bases, leaving 7 bases of the junction unmatched. The CDR3 spans 16 residues. In DNA, the CDR3 is TGCGCCAGCAGCTTCGGACAGGGAAGTCGCACCGGGGAGCTGTTTTTT. Translating it yields CASSFGQGSRTGELFF.

This clonotype was counted many times. The V gene is TRBV5-1, the J gene TRBJ2-6, with 7 bases aligning to TRBD1. The V segment lost 6 bases and the J segment 2 bases; nucleotides outside the gene matches: 11. This CDR3 comprises 17 residues. Germline V CDR1 and CDR2: SGHRS, YFSETQ. The CDR3, as DNA: TGCGCCAGCACCGAATCTTACAGGGGCCCTGGGGCCAACGTCCTGACTTTC. Amino acid sequence: CASTESYRGPGANVLTF.

This clonotype was counted ten times or more. The V and J genes are TRBV2 and TRBJ1-5; D gene uncertain. Germline V lookup: CDR1 SNHLY, CDR2 FYNNEI. Trimming cost V 3 bases and J 2 bases, with 8 bases left between them. The CDR3 extends over 14 amino acids. CDR3 sequence reads: CASSDRAGNQPQHF. The CDR3, as DNA: TGTGCCAGCAGTGACCGGGCCGGCAATCAGCCCCAGCATTTT.

This clonotype was recorded many times. The chain employs TRBV28 and TRBJ2-7; D may correspond to TRBD1 or TRBD2 (5 bases each). V was cut by 6 bases and J by 12 bases, with 15 bases left in between. The CDR3 loop spans 11 amino acids. Looked up from germline, CDR1 is MDHEN and CDR2 is SYDVKM. The CDR3 sequence: CASRLRDVRYF. The CDR3 DNA is TGTGCCAGCAGACTTAGGGACGTACGGTACTTC. Together with reference TRBV28 and TRBJ2-7, the CDR3 gives the full variable domain: DVKVTQSSRYLVKRTGEKVFLECVQDMDHENMFWYRQDPGLGLRLIYFSYDVKMKEKGDIPEGYSVSREKKERFSLILESASTNQTSMYLCASRLRDVRYFGPGTRLTVT.

This clonotype was counted at least ten times. This rearrangement joins TRBV29-1 to TRBJ2-7; a weak D match, TRBD1 (5 bases). Trimming shortened V by 6 bases and J by 0 bases, and 9 bases separated the two germline ends. This CDR3 region has 12 residues. Germline V gene lookup returns CDR1 SQVTM and CDR2 ANQGSEA. Here the CDR3 reads CSVSRDSYEQYF. The DNA of the CDR3 is TGCAGCGTCTCCAGGGACTCCTACGAGCAGTACTTC.

This clonotype was seen at least ten times. V is TRBV6-5 and J is TRBJ2-7; 8 bases line up with TRBD2. The CDR3 length is 14 residues. The ends lost 6 bases at V and 0 bases at J; junction bases unmatched: 4. The germline V gene encodes CDR1 MNHEY and CDR2 SVGAGI. Written as DNA, the CDR3 is TGTGCCAGCAGCGGCGGGGGGACCTCCTACGAGCAGTACTTC. Translating it yields CASSGGGTSYEQYF.

The J gene is TRBJ2-3, the V gene TRBV7-3, with unresolved D. Germline CDR1 and CDR2: SGHTA and FQGTGA. The ends were cut back, 5 bases at V and 12 bases at J, with 18 bases in the middle. This CDR3 has 13 amino acids. The DNA of the CDR3 is TGTGCCAGCAGCCCGATAGACTTGGGTACACAGTATTTT. Its protein is CASSPIDLGTQYF.

Ten or more counts support this clonotype. The chain is built from TRBV6-6 and TRBJ2-1; 8 nucleotides match TRBD2. The CDR3 sequence is 16 residues long. Germline CDR1 MNHNY, CDR2 SVGAGI (reference sequence). Unmatched junction bases numbered 10, after V lost 3 bases and J lost 6 bases. CDR3 bases: TGTGCCAGCAGTTATTCCGACGGGAGGGCCGGCAATGAGCAGTTCTTC. This gives the protein CASSYSDGRAGNEQFF.

This clonotype has ten or more counts. The chain links TRBV28 to TRBJ1-1, with a tentative D call TRBD1 (5 bases). V gave up 4 bases and J gave up 0 bases, with 15 bases separating them. This CDR3 has 16 amino acids. In germline, CDR1 is MDHEN, CDR2 SYDVKM. CDR3 in amino acids: CASSSPRDVMNTEAFF. The CDR3 DNA sequence: TGTGCCAGCAGTTCCCCCCGGGACGTCATGAACACTGAAGCTTTCTTT.

This chain links TRBV11-2 with TRBJ1-1; 8 nucleotides agree with TRBD1. The CDR3 totals 15 residues. V was pared by 5 bases and J by 3 bases, with 8 bases of the junction left unmatched. Per germline, CDR1 SGHAT and CDR2 FQNNGV. CDR3 in DNA: TGTGCCAGCAGCCCCGGGGACAGGAGCTACACTGAAGCTTTCTTT. It codes for CASSPGDRSYTEAFF.

This clonotype has at least ten counts. This chain uses TRBV4-1 with TRBJ1-3, with no clear D. The CDR3 length is 13 residues. Trimming took off 8 bases at V and 4 bases at J, with 12 bases between the two ends. Per germline, CDR1 MGHRA and CDR2 YSYEKL. The CDR3 nucleotides read TGCGCCAGCGGATACCCGGGAGGAAACACCATATATTTT. It yields the protein CASGYPGGNTIYF.

By sample fraction, this clonotype is medium-sized. This chain uses TRBV9 with TRBJ2-3, with 8 bases fitting TRBD2. Trimming cost V 4 bases and J 5 bases; bases outside gene matches: 9. This CDR3 spans 15 amino acids. Germline V gene lookup returns CDR1 SGDLS and CDR2 YYNGEE. CDR3 in DNA: TGTGCCAGCAGCCCCTTTGCGGGGGGAATAGATACGCAGTATTTT. Its protein is CASSPFAGGIDTQYF.

In this sample, this clonotype turned up many times. CDR3 sequence: CSVDAGGRYEQYF. The CDR3 bases are TGCAGCGTTGATGCAGGGGGTCGGTACGAGCAGTACTTC. The chain carries TRBV29-1 and TRBJ2-7, with 7 bases fitting TRBD1. CDR1 is SQVTM, CDR2 ANQGSEA, per germline. V dropped 3 bases and J dropped 4; count of bases not matched to a gene: 6. CDR3 size: 13 residues.

The chain employs TRBV29-1 and TRBJ2-2; 9 positions agree with TRBD1. CDR1 is SQVTM and CDR2 is ANQGSEA in the germline V gene. The ends lost 1 base at V and 5 bases at J; junction bases unmatched: 2. The CDR3 consists of 14 residues. For the CDR3, the DNA is TGCAGCGTTGAAGGGACAGGGGTAACCGGGGAGCTGTTTTTT. It yields the protein CSVEGTGVTGELFF.

At least ten counts were recorded for this clonotype. This sequence joins TRBV5-1 and TRBJ2-7, with 9 bases lining up with TRBD1. Germline V gene lookup returns CDR1 SGHRS and CDR2 YFSETQ. This CDR3 has 16 residues. J gave up 7 bases and V 0 bases, and 11 bases lay outside the gene matches. Here the CDR3 reads CASSLEDRGSTLEQYF. The CDR3 bases are TGCGCCAGCAGCTTGGAAGACAGGGGGTCGACTTTGGAGCAGTACTTC.

This clonotype was found many times. The rearrangement joins TRBV7-2 to TRBJ2-3, with 7 bases aligning to TRBD2. Germline values: CDR1 SGHTA, CDR2 FQGNSA. V trimming: 5 bases; J trimming: 0 bases; junction bases outside the gene matches: 2. The CDR3 sequence is 14 residues long. The CDR3 DNA reads TGTGCCAGCAGCCTTAGCGGGAGCACAGATACGCAGTATTTT. Its protein is CASSLSGSTDTQYF. Using reference TRBV7-2 and TRBJ2-3 for the parts outside the CDR3, the full variable domain is GAGVSQSPSNKVTEKGKDVELRCDPISGHTALYWYRQSLGQGLEFLIYFQGNSAPDKSGLPSDRFSAERTGGSVSTLTIQRTQQEDSAVYLCASSLSGSTDTQYFGPGTRLTVL.

As concerns this clonotype: A much more abundant neighbour one base away suggests this may be a read error. The chain combines TRBV18 with TRBJ2-3; the match to TRBD1 covers 7 bases. CDR1 KGHSH and CDR2 LQKENI come from the germline V gene. The CDR3 length is 13 residues. Trimming removed 10 bases from V and 1 base from J; junction bases left unmatched: 5. The CDR3 DNA is TGTGCCATCTCCACAGGGGGCACAGATACGCAGTATTTT. It yields the protein CAISTGGTDTQYF.